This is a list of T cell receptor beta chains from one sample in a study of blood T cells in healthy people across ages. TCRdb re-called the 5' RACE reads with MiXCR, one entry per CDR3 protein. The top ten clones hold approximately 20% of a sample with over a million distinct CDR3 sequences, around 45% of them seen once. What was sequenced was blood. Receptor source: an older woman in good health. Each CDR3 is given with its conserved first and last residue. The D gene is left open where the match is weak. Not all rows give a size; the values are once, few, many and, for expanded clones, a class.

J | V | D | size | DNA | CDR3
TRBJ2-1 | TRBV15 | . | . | TGTGCCACCAGCAGTCGCTCGGGACTCTCCTACTACAATGAGCAGTTCTTC | CATSSRSGLSYYNEQFF
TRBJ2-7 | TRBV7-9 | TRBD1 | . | TGTGCCAGCAGCCATTGGGACAGCTCCTACGAGCAGTACTTC | CASSHWDSSYEQYF
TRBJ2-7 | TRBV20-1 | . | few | TGCAGTGCTACAATAGCCAGCGAGCAGTACTTC | CSATIASEQYF
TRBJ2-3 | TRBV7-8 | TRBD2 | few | TGTGCCAGCAGCTCAAGCGGGGCTAGCACAGATACGCAGTATTTT | CASSSSGASTDTQYF
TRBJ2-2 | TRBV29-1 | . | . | TGCAGCGTTACACAGGGTCCCGGGGAGCTGTTTTTT | CSVTQGPGELFF
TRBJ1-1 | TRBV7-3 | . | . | TGTGCCAGCAGCTTAACGTCGTCAGGTTCCACTGAAGCTTTCTTT | CASSLTSSGSTEAFF
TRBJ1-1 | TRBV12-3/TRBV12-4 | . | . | TGTGCCAGCAGTTTACGGGCCAGGGACACTGAAGCTTTCTTT | CASSLRARDTEAFF
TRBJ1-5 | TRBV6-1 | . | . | TGTGCCAGCAGTGCACTATCCGGGACACCTAATCAGCCCCAGCATTTT | CASSALSGTPNQPQHF
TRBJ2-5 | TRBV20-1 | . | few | TGCAGTGCTAGAGCGGCGTACCAAGAGACCCAGTACTTC | CSARAAYQETQYF
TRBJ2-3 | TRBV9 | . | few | TGTGCCAGCAGCGTAGCCCCTCAGGTCACAGATACGCAGTATTTT | CASSVAPQVTDTQYF
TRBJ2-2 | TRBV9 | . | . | TGTGCCAGCAGCGTAGGGCTAGGGAGTGGCACCGGGGGGCTGTTTTTT | CASSVGLGSGTGGLFF
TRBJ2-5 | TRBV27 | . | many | TGTGCCAGCAAGGAAGGCGGGAAGGGGGCCCAAGAGACCCAGTACTTC | CASKEGGKGAQETQYF
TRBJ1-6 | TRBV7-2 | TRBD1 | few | TGTGCCAGCAGAACCGGACAGGGGAGGTTTGGGCCCCTCCACTTT | CASRTGQGRFGPLHF
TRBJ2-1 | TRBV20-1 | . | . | TGCAGTGCTAGCTCCAGCGGTGCGGGGCAAGGGCAGTTCTTC | CSASSSGAGQGQFF
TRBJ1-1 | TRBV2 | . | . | TGTGCCAGCCAAGGGTCGGAGCTAAAGACTGAAGCTTTCTTT | CASQGSELKTEAFF
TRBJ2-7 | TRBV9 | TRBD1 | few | TGTGCCAGCAGCCCAGGAGGACAGGTGGACGAGCAGTACTTC | CASSPGGQVDEQYF
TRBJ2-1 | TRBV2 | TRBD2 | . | TGTGCCAGCAGTGAACAAAGCGGGAGTTCGAATGAGCAGTTCTTC | CASSEQSGSSNEQFF
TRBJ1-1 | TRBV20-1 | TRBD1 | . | TGCAGTGCGACAACAGGGGCCCCCCACACTGAAGCTTTCTTT | CSATTGAPHTEAFF
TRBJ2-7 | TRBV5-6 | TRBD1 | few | TGTGCCAGCACCGACGGACAGGGCCTCTACGAGCAGTACTTC | CASTDGQGLYEQYF
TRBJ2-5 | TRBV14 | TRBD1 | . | TGTGCCAGCAGCCAAGTCCGGGACAGGGACCTGCAAGAGACCCAGTACTTC | CASSQVRDRDLQETQYF
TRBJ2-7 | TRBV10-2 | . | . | TGCGCCAGCAAAGACGACGGAACATACCCCTACGAGCAGTACTTC | CASKDDGTYPYEQYF
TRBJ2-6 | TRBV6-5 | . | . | TGTGCCAGCAGTCCCCGACATCCTGGGGCCAACGTCCTGACTTTC | CASSPRHPGANVLTF
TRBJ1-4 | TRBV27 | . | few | TGTGCCAGCAGTCGAAACCCGGGGGGGCTGGATGAAAAACTGTTTTTT | CASSRNPGGLDEKLFF
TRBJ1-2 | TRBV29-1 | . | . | TGCAGCGTTGACCCATCGTGGGGCGGCTACACCTTC | CSVDPSWGGYTF
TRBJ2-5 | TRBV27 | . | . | TGTGCCAGCCTCGCCAGCGCTAAAGGGGGAGAGACCCAGTACTTC | CASLASAKGGETQYF
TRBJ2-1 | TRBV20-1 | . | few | TGCAGTGCTAGAATTAAGCGGGATGAGCAGTTCTTC | CSARIKRDEQFF
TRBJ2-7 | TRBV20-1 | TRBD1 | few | TGCAGTGCTAGAGAACCGGGACAGGGGTACGAGCAGTACTTC | CSAREPGQGYEQYF
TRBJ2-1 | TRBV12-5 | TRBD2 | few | TGTGCTAGTGGTCCCCTGCGGGAGCTGGACAATGAGCAGTTCTTC | CASGPLRELDNEQFF
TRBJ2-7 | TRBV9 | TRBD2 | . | TGTGCCAGCAGTAGGACTAGCGGGAGTTTCGAGCAGTACTTC | CASSRTSGSFEQYF
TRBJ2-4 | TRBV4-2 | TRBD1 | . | TGTGCCAGCAGCCAGGAGAGGGACAGGGGGCCCAAAAACATTCAGTACTTC | CASSQERDRGPKNIQYF
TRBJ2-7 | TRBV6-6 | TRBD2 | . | TGTGCCAGCAGTTACTCTAGCGGGAGGTCCTACGAGCAGTACTTC | CASSYSSGRSYEQYF
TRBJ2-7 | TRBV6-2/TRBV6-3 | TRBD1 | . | TGTGCCAGCGGACAGGGATTATTCTACGAGCAGTACTTC | CASGQGLFYEQYF